The clone carrying this TCR beta chain was counted at least ten times. Its antigen is as yet unknown. This sample is drawn from a study of neurological immune-mediated disorders. It was by 5'RACE with 10-nucleotide random UMIs that the cDNA was made. MiXCR, run by TCRdb on the 5' RACE reads, gives a single entry per CDR3 protein. The table includes about 74,000 distinct CDR3 sequences, around 5.5% detected once. Points from the study as a whole: Expanded clones shared no identical CDR3 amino acid sequences across subjects, which suggested private TCR-beta repertoires in all groups.

It was from 2 million PBMCs stored at -80 C that the unsorted libraries were obtained. The CDR3 loop spans 14 amino acids. J lost 5 bases, V lost 5 bases, and 3 bases had no gene match. The germline V gene encodes CDR1 SQVTM and CDR2 ANQGSEA. This TCR derives from a man between 18 and 29 years old with multiple sclerosis. Material: PBMCs. J is TRBJ2-1 and V is TRBV29-1; the match to TRBD2 covers 13 bases. The CDR3 loop reads CSVSGLAGHNEQFF. CDR3 nucleotides: TGCAGCGTTTCGGGACTAGCGGGGCACAATGAGCAGTTCTTC.